The rows below give T cell receptor beta chains drawn from one sample of a study of OX40 agonist ivuxolimab in advanced cancers. The method was immunoSEQ multiplex PCR; TCRdb's version includes in-frame clones alone and lacks a portion of them. This sample has about 94,000 clones; roughly 91% occur once, and the top ten carry approximately 0.3%. The material was CD4+ or CD8+ T cells sorted from blood, obtained in a trial of the OX40 agonist ivuxolimab. These receptors came from an adult with an advanced solid tumor such as melanoma, head and neck, liver or kidney cancer. The CDR3 runs from the conserved cysteine through the conserved F or W. Each record gives: clone size, J gene, V gene, D gene, CDR3 DNA, CDR3 protein. A D gene is named only where the DNA matches it firmly. The listing skips clone size in some rows; elsewhere it reads once, few, many or a size class.

-	TRBJ1-4	TRBV27	-	TGTGCCAGCCGCATCCTCCCGTCCGTGGGTGAAAAACTGTTTTTT	CASRILPSVGEKLFF
-	TRBJ1-1	TRBV7-6	-	TGTGCCAGCAGCTTAGCGTGGGTTGGGCGGAGAGAAGCTTTCTTT	CASSLAWVGRREAFF
-	TRBJ2-5	TRBV19	-	TGTGCCAGTGCGGTTGGGGGGGCTGGTAAGACCCAGTACTTC	CASAVGGAGKTQYF
-	TRBJ2-3	TRBV2	TRBD2	TGTGCCAGCAGTGAAATAATCTGGACTAGCGGGGGGGTAGATACGCAGTATTTT	CASSEIIWTSGGVDTQYF
-	TRBJ2-5	TRBV4-2	-	TGTGCCAGCAGCCAAGATGGAGGGCTAGCGAGAGAGACCCAGTACTTC	CASSQDGGLARETQYF
-	TRBJ2-5	TRBV5-1	-	TGCGCCAGCAGCTTGGCCGGAGGGCAACAAGAGACCCAGTACTTC	CASSLAGGQQETQYF
-	TRBJ2-2	TRBV2	-	TGTGCCAGCAGTGAAGTGGGACGGGGCACCGGGGAGCTGTTTTTT	CASSEVGRGTGELFF
-	TRBJ1-3	TRBV10-2	TRBD1	TGCGCCAGCAGTCCCGGGACAGGGTCCCCTGGAAACACCATATATTTT	CASSPGTGSPGNTIYF
once	TRBJ2-4	TRBV5-1	-	TGCGCCAGCAGCTTCGACTCTTTAAACATTCAGTACTTC	CASSFDSLNIQYF
-	TRBJ1-6	TRBV30	TRBD1	TGTGCCTGGGAGACAGGGGGGGGATCACCCCTCCACTTT	CAWETGGGSPLHF
-	TRBJ2-3	TRBV27	-	TGTGCCAGCGCCCATCCGGCTAGCACAGATACGCAGTATTTT	CASAHPASTDTQYF
-	TRBJ1-4	TRBV25-1	TRBD1	TGTGCCAGCAGCCCCGTACAGGGGGTAGGGGAAAAACTGTTTTTT	CASSPVQGVGEKLFF
-	TRBJ2-5	TRBV4-2	-	TGTGCCAGCAGCCAAGCTGGGGCCGAAGAGACCCAGTACTTC	CASSQAGAEETQYF
-	TRBJ1-2	TRBV5-6	-	TGTGCCAGCAGCTTGCGGTCAGGGGATGGCTACACCTTC	CASSLRSGDGYTF
-	TRBJ1-2	TRBV4-2	-	TGTGCCAGCAGCCCTGCCCGGGGCGATAACTATGGCTACACCTTC	CASSPARGDNYGYTF
-	TRBJ1-2	TRBV6-6	TRBD1	TGTGCCAGTGATACAGGGGGCGCCTATGGCTACACCTTC	CASDTGGAYGYTF
-	TRBJ2-3	TRBV9	TRBD1	TGTGCCAGCAGCGACGTCGGACAGGGGACAGATACGCAGTATTTT	CASSDVGQGTDTQYF
-	TRBJ1-5	TRBV19	TRBD1	TGTGCCAGTCAGGACAGGTATAGCAATCAGCCCCAGCATTTT	CASQDRYSNQPQHF
-	TRBJ2-1	TRBV27	-	TGTGCCAGCAGCCGCGCCCCCTTGACTTACAATGAGCAGTTCTTC	CASSRAPLTYNEQFF
-	TRBJ2-3	TRBV10-3	-	TGTGCCATCAGTGAGACTAGGCAGGGAACAAGCACAGATACGCAGTATTTT	CAISETRQGTSTDTQYF
-	TRBJ1-6	TRBV7-2	-	TGTGCCAGCAGCTTATTCGACAGGAGCTCCTATAATTCACCCCTCCACTTT	CASSLFDRSSYNSPLHF